These T cell receptor beta chains were read from a single sample in a study of blood T cell repertoires in COVID-19. Assay used: immunoSEQ multiplex PCR; TCRdb lists only in-frame clones, some missing. The sample has roughly 230,000 clones; almost 90% are singletons. The sample taken for sequencing was peripheral blood. These receptor sequences come from a woman aged 55-70 years with COVID-19, enrolled during active disease. Each CDR3 is given with its conserved first and last residue. Each record gives: clone size, V gene, D gene, J gene, CDR3 protein, CDR3 DNA. D genes are given only for firm matches. Part of the rows lack a size; the others show once, few, many or a class for expanded clones.

clone_size: NA
v_call: TRBV7-3
d_call: TRBD2
j_call: TRBJ2-3
cdr3_aa: CASSPSGGRTDTQYF
cdr3_nt: TGTGCCAGCAGCCCTAGCGGGGGCCGCACAGATACGCAGTATTTT

clone_size: once
v_call: TRBV7-9
d_call: NA
j_call: TRBJ2-3
cdr3_aa: CASSPSVATDTQYF
cdr3_nt: TGTGCCAGCAGCCCCTCCGTAGCGACAGATACGCAGTATTTT

clone_size: NA
v_call: TRBV10-2
d_call: TRBD1
j_call: TRBJ1-5
cdr3_aa: CASSQNRQGSQPQHF
cdr3_nt: TGCGCCAGCAGTCAGAATCGACAGGGGAGTCAGCCCCAGCATTTT

clone_size: once
v_call: TRBV19
d_call: NA
j_call: TRBJ1-1
cdr3_aa: CASRSMVATTSTEAFF
cdr3_nt: TGTGCCAGTAGATCGATGGTGGCCACTACTTCCACTGAAGCTTTCTTT

clone_size: NA
v_call: TRBV7-3
d_call: TRBD2
j_call: TRBJ2-3
cdr3_aa: CASSAGLNPDTQYF
cdr3_nt: TGTGCCAGCAGCGCGGGACTAAACCCAGATACGCAGTATTTT

clone_size: NA
v_call: TRBV3-1/TRBV3-2
d_call: NA
j_call: TRBJ1-1
cdr3_aa: CASSLGQSTEAFF
cdr3_nt: TGTGCCAGCAGCCTCGGACAGAGCACTGAAGCTTTCTTT

clone_size: NA
v_call: TRBV6-1
d_call: TRBD2
j_call: TRBJ2-3
cdr3_aa: CASSDQAGSTDTQYF
cdr3_nt: TGTGCCAGCAGTGACCAAGCGGGATCCACAGATACGCAGTATTTT

clone_size: NA
v_call: TRBV6-1
d_call: NA
j_call: TRBJ1-1
cdr3_aa: CASSDASTRGPEAFF
cdr3_nt: TGTGCCAGCAGTGACGCTTCGACGAGAGGCCCTGAAGCTTTCTTT

clone_size: NA
v_call: TRBV27
d_call: NA
j_call: TRBJ2-3
cdr3_aa: CASSLFGLDTQYF
cdr3_nt: TGTGCCAGCAGTTTATTCGGGTTAGATACGCAGTATTTT

clone_size: NA
v_call: TRBV18
d_call: TRBD1
j_call: TRBJ2-2
cdr3_aa: CASSPRQGATGELFF
cdr3_nt: TGTGCCAGCTCACCTCGACAGGGGGCCACCGGGGAGCTGTTTTTT

clone_size: NA
v_call: TRBV19
d_call: TRBD1
j_call: TRBJ1-2
cdr3_aa: CASSMGTGPYGYTF
cdr3_nt: TGTGCCAGTAGTATGGGGACAGGGCCCTATGGCTACACCTTC

clone_size: NA
v_call: TRBV9
d_call: NA
j_call: TRBJ1-1
cdr3_aa: CASSVAEGMTEAFF
cdr3_nt: TGTGCCAGCAGCGTAGCGGAGGGTATGACTGAAGCTTTCTTT

clone_size: NA
v_call: TRBV5-1
d_call: NA
j_call: TRBJ1-4
cdr3_aa: CASSLGNPAEELFF
cdr3_nt: TGCGCCAGCAGCCTGGGGAACCCGGCGGAGGAACTGTTTTTT

clone_size: NA
v_call: TRBV2
d_call: TRBD1
j_call: TRBJ1-5
cdr3_aa: CASSRGGRNQPQHF
cdr3_nt: TGTGCCAGCAGTAGAGGGGGCCGCAATCAGCCCCAGCATTTT

clone_size: NA
v_call: TRBV12-5
d_call: TRBD1
j_call: TRBJ2-7
cdr3_aa: CASGLTRDSLTYEQYF
cdr3_nt: TGTGCTAGTGGTTTGACCCGGGACAGCCTTACCTACGAGCAGTACTTC

clone_size: NA
v_call: TRBV20-1
d_call: NA
j_call: TRBJ2-3
cdr3_aa: CSASLVGITDTQYF
cdr3_nt: TGCAGTGCTAGTCTAGTCGGGATCACAGATACGCAGTATTTT

clone_size: NA
v_call: TRBV19
d_call: TRBD1
j_call: TRBJ1-2
cdr3_aa: CASSPTGTANPYGYTF
cdr3_nt: TGTGCCAGTAGTCCCACCGGGACAGCGAACCCCTATGGCTACACCTTC

clone_size: once
v_call: TRBV6-2/TRBV6-3
d_call: NA
j_call: TRBJ1-1
cdr3_aa: CASSPGGTEAFF
cdr3_nt: TGTGCCAGCAGTCCCGGGGGCACTGAAGCTTTCTTT

clone_size: NA
v_call: TRBV10-3
d_call: NA
j_call: TRBJ1-1
cdr3_aa: CAITVSGGTEAFF
cdr3_nt: TGTGCCATCACCGTCAGCGGGGGCACTGAAGCTTTCTTT

clone_size: NA
v_call: TRBV2
d_call: TRBD1
j_call: TRBJ2-6
cdr3_aa: CASSTSDRAGANVLTF
cdr3_nt: TGTGCCAGCAGTACCTCGGACAGGGCTGGGGCCAACGTCCTGACTTTC

clone_size: NA
v_call: TRBV3-1/TRBV3-2
d_call: TRBD2
j_call: TRBJ2-7
cdr3_aa: CASSQEVAGGAGGLRSSYEQYF
cdr3_nt: TGTGCCAGCAGCCAAGAGGTCGCCGGGGGAGCGGGGGGCCTACGAAGCTCCTACGAGCAGTACTTC

clone_size: NA
v_call: TRBV25-1
d_call: TRBD1
j_call: TRBJ2-3
cdr3_aa: CASRSTGDGADTQYF
cdr3_nt: TGTGCCAGCAGGTCCACAGGGGACGGGGCAGATACGCAGTATTTT

clone_size: few
v_call: TRBV20-1
d_call: TRBD1
j_call: TRBJ1-2
cdr3_aa: CSASPTDRGFGGYTF
cdr3_nt: TGCAGTGCTAGTCCGACGGACAGGGGGTTTGGTGGCTACACCTTC

clone_size: NA
v_call: TRBV6-1
d_call: NA
j_call: TRBJ1-6
cdr3_aa: CASRQGPYNSPLHF
cdr3_nt: TGTGCCAGCAGACAGGGACCTTATAATTCACCCCTCCACTTT

clone_size: NA
v_call: TRBV7-8
d_call: NA
j_call: TRBJ1-2
cdr3_aa: CASSLEEGRYGYTF
cdr3_nt: TGTGCCAGCAGCTTAGAGGAGGGGCGCTATGGCTACACCTTC

clone_size: NA
v_call: TRBV4-1
d_call: NA
j_call: TRBJ1-5
cdr3_aa: CASSQVSGISNQPQHF
cdr3_nt: TGCGCCAGCAGCCAAGTTTCCGGGATAAGCAATCAGCCCCAGCATTTT

clone_size: NA
v_call: TRBV18
d_call: TRBD2
j_call: TRBJ2-2
cdr3_aa: CASSPPRTSAGELFF
cdr3_nt: TGTGCCAGCTCACCCCCGCGGACTAGCGCCGGGGAGCTGTTTTTT

clone_size: NA
v_call: TRBV12-3/TRBV12-4
d_call: NA
j_call: TRBJ1-2
cdr3_aa: CASSFTGNYGYTF
cdr3_nt: TGTGCCAGCAGTTTTACGGGAAACTATGGCTACACCTTC

clone_size: NA
v_call: TRBV5-1
d_call: TRBD1
j_call: TRBJ2-3
cdr3_aa: CASSLVQQGADTQYF
cdr3_nt: TGCGCCAGCAGCTTGGTGCAACAGGGGGCGGATACGCAGTATTTT